Included here is one T cell receptor (beta chain) sequence, with context. What it binds is unknown. Alongside a J-beta primer mix, a sample-barcoded 5' primer served in a second PCR lasting about 7 to 12 cycles. TCRdb itself ran the 5' RACE reads through MiXCR, one entry per CDR3 protein. In the table there are 850,000 to 1,100,000 distinct CDR3 sequences, approximately 38% of which are singletons. The data belong to a study of blood T cells in healthy people across ages. General observations from the study: More naive CD4+ cells and higher diversity were found in long-lived than in aged donors.

They isolated at least 6.5 million PBMCs from each sample. The CDR3 covers 11 residues. Per germline, CDR1 SGHRS and CDR2 YFSETQ. Trimming took off 6 bases at V and 3 bases at J, with 3 bases between the two ends. The sequenced sample was blood. This clonotype originated in a young man in good health. This chain uses TRBV5-1 with TRBJ2-2; D unresolved. CDR3 nucleotide sequence: TGCGCCAGCACCGACACCGGGGAGCTGTTTTTT. Translating it yields CASTDTGELFF.